Listed below are T cell receptor beta chains from one sample, sequenced in a study of T-cell memory formation after mild COVID-19. TCRdb re-called the 5' RACE reads with MiXCR, one entry per CDR3 protein. The repertoire has almost 45,000 distinct CDR3 sequences, roughly 7% of them found once; the top ten carry 0.79%. The specimen sequenced was PBMCs or a T cell subset sorted from them (not recorded which). These receptors all stem from an adult who had mild COVID-19 (a few samples of this study predate the infection). Cell type and time point are not known. CDR3s include the opening cysteine and the closing phenylalanine or tryptophan.

TRBJ2-7 TRBV7-2 CASSFTGTGLSEQYF
TRBJ1-5 TRBV7-9 CASSGQGSQPQHF
TRBJ2-1 TRBV4-3 CASSQDPGLSYNEQFF
TRBJ2-1 TRBV7-8 CASSLVRRENEQFF
TRBJ2-3 TRBV18 CASSLNKGSTDTQYF
TRBJ1-1 TRBV19 CASSFTGQPREAFF
TRBJ1-1 TRBV20-1 CSAPRDRQNTEAFF
TRBJ1-4 TRBV12-3/TRBV12-4 CASTRGREKLFF
TRBJ2-7 TRBV7-2 CASSQPGQGYEQYF
TRBJ2-7 TRBV5-1 CASSLLTGGLTYEQYF
TRBJ1-2 TRBV5-1 CASSYDRNLGYTF
TRBJ1-2 TRBV7-2 CASSLGWTGPSDGYTF
TRBJ2-3 TRBV6-6 CASSYSPARDHTDTQYF
TRBJ1-5 TRBV19 CASISGGGSNQPQHF
TRBJ2-4 TRBV29-1 CSAGTEKNVQYF
TRBJ1-4 TRBV12-3/TRBV12-4 CASGLRGREKLFF
TRBJ1-3 TRBV7-2 CASSSRIGTTGNTIYF
TRBJ1-1 TRBV15 CATSSPSGALETEAFF
TRBJ2-7 TRBV20-1 CSAGTSGRREQYF
TRBJ2-7 TRBV24-1 CATSDHRVKYF
TRBJ2-1 TRBV11-3 CASSSGTSGTFYNEQFF
TRBJ2-1 TRBV10-3 CAISESASGINNEQFF
TRBJ2-7 TRBV5-1 CASSLSTVFSYEQYF
TRBJ2-1 TRBV20-1 CSATPALAGTYNEQFF
TRBJ2-7 TRBV12-3/TRBV12-4 CASSLGGSGGVYEQYF
TRBJ2-7 TRBV30 CAGDEAGAGEQYF
TRBJ2-1 TRBV24-1 CATSDFTGGGEQFF
TRBJ2-6 TRBV5-1 CASSLGMSSGANVLTF
TRBJ1-6 TRBV12-3/TRBV12-4 CASKGSLVAQYNSPLHF
TRBJ1-2 TRBV10-3 CAISGGETNYGYTF
TRBJ1-1 TRBV20-1 CSARDTGGAGNTEAFF
TRBJ2-5 TRBV3-1 CASSQPRMVETQYF
TRBJ2-5 TRBV7-2 CASSGISVGQYF
TRBJ1-1 TRBV9 CASGPDRDTEAFF
TRBJ2-1 TRBV12-3/TRBV12-4 CASSSYPGAGYNEQFF
TRBJ2-2 TRBV15 CATSRDSARNTGELFF
TRBJ1-2 TRBV7-3 CASSATGAGGYTF
TRBJ2-3 TRBV2 CASSEQAGGMTDTQYF
TRBJ1-2 TRBV11-1 CASSDPGEYYGYTF
TRBJ1-6 TRBV12-3/TRBV12-4 CASSLGGQRNSPLHF
TRBJ2-2 TRBV12-3/TRBV12-4 CASSVGIANTGELFF
TRBJ2-6 TRBV12-3/TRBV12-4 CASSLRSSGANVLTF
TRBJ2-1 TRBV5-1 CASSLVSSGVYNEQFF
TRBJ1-2 TRBV27 CASSLSRQNGDYGYTF
TRBJ2-1 TRBV18 CASSPPGLAVGNEQFF
TRBJ2-3 TRBV11-2 CASKLRRSTDTQYF
TRBJ2-3 TRBV6-6 CASSYRSTSGGRETDTQYF
TRBJ2-5 TRBV6-2/TRBV6-3 CASSYTRAGLETQYF
TRBJ1-1 TRBV10-3 CAISEDRSNTEAFF
TRBJ2-7 TRBV18 CASSPYTGYEQYF
TRBJ2-7 TRBV18 CASSQDREREQYF
TRBJ1-5 TRBV5-1 CASSSFPGQPQHF
TRBJ2-2 TRBV9 CASSVQTYTGELFF
TRBJ2-2 TRBV7-9 CASSLLHGVGNTGELFF
TRBJ2-7 TRBV29-1 CSVVWDRGLNEQYF
TRBJ2-1 TRBV24-1 CATSDLSVSSYNEQFF
TRBJ2-1 TRBV12-3/TRBV12-4 CASRVSGGSGNEQFF
TRBJ1-6 TRBV7-8 CASSPDHRTLNSPLHF
TRBJ2-1 TRBV5-1 CASMIWGSTIDEQFF
TRBJ2-5 TRBV5-5 CASSVDFQETQYF